The sequence of this T cell receptor beta chain was determined in a study of blood T cell repertoires in COVID-19. Germline V gene data show CDR1 as SGHRS and CDR2 as YFSETQ. The CDR3 has 17 residues. V lost 7 bases, J lost 0 bases, and 10 bases stayed unmatched. The repertoire was sequenced with immunoSEQ multiplex PCR; TCRdb's copy has only in-frame clones and lacks some. Counted here are about 170,000 clones, around 82% occurring once; the ten biggest clones make up roughly 2%. This sequence joins TRBV5-1 and TRBJ2-6, with 7 bases matching TRBD1. This TCR came from a woman of 80 years or more with acute or convalescent COVID-19. The sequenced sample was peripheral blood. The CDR3: CASSKDRDHSGANVLTF. In DNA, the CDR3 is TGCGCCAGCTCTAAAGACAGGGACCACTCTGGGGCCAACGTCCTGACTTTC.